Below, 4 T cell receptor beta chains from the same sample are listed, as sequenced in a study of beta chain features in type 1 diabetes. Every bit of the isolated RNA underwent reverse transcription, so sequencing read expressed TCRB transcripts. Libraries were prepared by immunoSEQ multiplex PCR; TCRdb keeps only in-frame clonotypes and omits some of them. The sample holds about 620,000 clones, roughly 16% seen once. What was sequenced was naive CD4+ T cells from blood. The receptors derive from a man aged 18-30 years in good health.

This clone came up a few times. V usage is TRBV4-3 and J usage is TRBJ1-2, with 8 bases aligning to TRBD1. CDR3 size: 15 residues. Germline V gene sequence: CDR1 LGHNA, CDR2 YSLEER. Trimming cost V 1 base and J 4 bases; bases outside gene matches: 5. This CDR3 reads CASSQGTGFGYGYTF. The CDR3 DNA is TGCGCCAGCAGCCAAGGGACAGGGTTTGGCTATGGCTACACCTTC.

This sequence joins TRBV11-3 and TRBJ2-1; 9 bases fit TRBD1. V gave up 5 bases and J gave up 7 bases; unmatched junction bases: 9. This CDR3 has 15 residues. In germline, CDR1 is SGHNT, CDR2 YENEEA. CDR3 sequence: CASSHGQGSHNEQFF. The CDR3, as DNA: TGTGCCAGCAGCCACGGACAGGGGTCCCATAATGAGCAGTTCTTC.

The chain recombines TRBV10-3 with TRBJ2-7; no definite D call. The germline gives CDR1 ENHRY, CDR2 SYGVKD. The CDR3 is made up of 12 amino acids. Trimming took 8 bases from V and 4 from J, leaving 12 bases between them. The CDR3 spells CAIVGDGYEQYF. The CDR3 DNA sequence: TGTGCCATCGTGGGTGATGGTTACGAGCAGTACTTC.

This clone turned up a few times. The chain combines TRBV28 with TRBJ2-7; TRBD1 matches at 9 bases. Germline lookup yields CDR1 MDHEN and CDR2 SYDVKM. The CDR3 loop spans 14 amino acids. The ends lost 1 base at V and 5 bases at J; junction bases unmatched: 3. The DNA of the CDR3 is TGTGCCAGCAGTTTATACAGGGGGCAGCACGAGCAGTACTTC. This sequence encodes CASSLYRGQHEQYF.